This T cell receptor beta chain stems from a study of T cell clones after liver transplantation. Study-wide context: TCRbeta sequencing after a pre-transplant mixed lymphocyte reaction identified graft-donor-reactive clones, later tracked in post-transplant blood. Timepoints were pre-transplant, pre-withdrawal, and after withdrawal was completed or failed. The study's findings and limits: Rather than being deleted, graft donor-reactive T cells may have moved into the graft.

Sequencing was performed with immunoSEQ multiplex PCR; in TCRdb, only in-frame clones are kept and a portion is missing. The data hold about 70,000 clones, with 80% observed a single time. Germline CDR1 and CDR2: MNHEY and SVGAGI. The length of the CDR3 is 13 residues. With 5 bases clipped from V and 2 bases from J, the junction kept 3 bases outside the gene matches. As for this clone: The antigen is not known.

This rearrangement joins TRBV6-5 to TRBJ2-7; 7 nucleotides line up with TRBD1. This sequence was found in a human patient who received a liver transplant. Some T cells may possibly be graft donor cells. Material: CD4+ T cells from blood, obtained 12 months after liver transplant. The DNA of the CDR3 is TGTGCCAGCAGTCAGGGACAGACCTACGAGCAGTACTTC. The encoded protein is CASSQGQTYEQYF.